The T cell receptor (beta chain) described here comes from a study of chemoradiotherapy in HPV16-positive cancers. Study findings and constraints: In HPV16-positive patients, HPV-responsive T-cell expansion tracked better recurrence-free survival. Non-HPV-specific T cells did not expand in tumors during treatment, whereas candidate HPV-specific clones and E7-related motifs did.

This clone has a single count. No antigen is known for it. The table came from immunoSEQ multiplex PCR; TCRdb's copy has only in-frame clones and leaves some out. Of 1,200 or so clones listed, around 40% were seen once; the top ten hold 16%. Over chemoradiotherapy, repertoires were sampled more than once. In germline, CDR1 is SGHRS, CDR2 YFSETQ. V lost 4 bases and J lost 5; bases outside the gene matches: 2. This CDR3 spans 13 amino acids. The specimen was obtained from a patient who underwent chemoradiotherapy. This chain connects TRBV5-1 to TRBJ2-1; 8 bases line up with TRBD1. The receptor was isolated from a human donor with HPV-associated anogenital cancer. CDR3 sequence (DNA): TGCGCCAGCAGCCGGACAGGGCACAATGAGCAGTTCTTC. Translated, it gives CASSRTGHNEQFF.